This TCR beta chain was captured by sequencing in a study of cytomegalovirus exposure and HLA in healthy donors. Overall study findings and caveats: A missense variant in DCLRE1C was later tied to TCR beta V- and J-gene trimming.

PCR primers comprised 60 Vbeta and 13 Jbeta primers. Sequencing was performed with immunoSEQ multiplex PCR; in TCRdb, only in-frame clones are kept and a portion is missing. The sample lists under 200,000 clones; around 79% were seen once. Deletions cut 2 bases from V and 7 bases from J, with 8 bases between. Per the germline V gene, CDR1 is DFQATT and CDR2 is SNEGSKA (reference sequence). The CDR3 has 11 amino acids. A few counts support this clone. Antigen unknown. The receptor comes from a male donor in good health and CMV-seropositive. V and J are TRBV20-1 and TRBJ1-1; D not resolved. The sample comprised PBMCs. The CDR3 is CSARHYYEAFF. CDR3 nucleotide sequence: TGCAGTGCTAGACACTATTATGAAGCTTTCTTT.